This T cell receptor (beta chain) was identified during a study of T cells in Graves' hyperthyroidism and ophthalmopathy. For the study at large: Peripheral blood was acquired at first diagnosis, ahead of any therapy whatsoever.

Whole-study findings and limits: Ophthalmopathy could be told apart from stable hyperthyroidism with a 13 V-J model.

In this sample, this clonotype turned up many times. Its specificity is not known. This CDR3 spans 15 amino acids. Trimming stripped 0 bases from V and 0 bases from J, with 8 bases between. From germline, CDR1 is SGHAT and CDR2 FQNNGV. Patients with ophthalmopathy all had a Clinical Activity Score of at least 3, a NOSPECS grade of at least 4 and duration under 3 months. Reasons for excluding patients were uncontrolled infection, other autoimmune disease, pregnancy or lactation. Amplification targeted TCR beta CDR3 regions from RNA transcripts. HTBI primers drove first-round RT-PCR of the TCR CDR3. In TCRdb, the multiplex PCR reads were re-called with MiXCR into one record per CDR3 protein. The table shows hundreds of thousands of distinct CDR3 sequences, with approximately 15% occurring only once.

The V gene is TRBV11-2, the J gene TRBJ1-1; no definite D call. The specimen sequenced was blood. The receptor's source is a woman aged 35 to 49 with Graves' ophthalmopathy. The CDR3 bases are TGTGCCAGCAGCTTAGATCGGCGATTGAACACTGAAGCTTTCTTT. It is translated as CASSLDRRLNTEAFF. Based on the CDR3 plus reference TRBV11-2 and TRBJ1-1, the full variable domain is EAGVAQSPRYKIIEKRQSVAFWCNPISGHATLYWYQQILGQGPKLLIQFQNNGVVDDSQLPKDRFSAERLKGVDSTLKIQPAKLEDSAVYLCASSLDRRLNTEAFFGQGTRLTVV.